This TCR beta chain was profiled in a study of fetal regulatory T cell absence and autoimmunity. Looking at the study overall: Exocrine pancreas autoimmunity occurred in IPEX patients lacking clinical diabetes.

Trimming removed 4 bases from V and 0 bases from J; junction bases left unmatched: 3. This CDR3 contains 15 residues. Germline V lookup: CDR1 SGHNT, CDR2 YYREEE (reference sequence). A few counts support this clone. The antigen remains unidentified. Study-level findings and limits: Some top pancreas TCR clones were over 95-fold enriched versus cord blood. In IPEX syndrome, oligoclonal enrichment was read as supporting prenatal antigen-driven autoimmunity in the pancreas.

The survey-level immunoSEQ assay was used. TCRdb keeps only in-frame clones here, not all; method: immunoSEQ multiplex PCR. Of approximately 94,000 clones in the sample, more than 70% are singletons; the top ten hold roughly 2%. Specimen: pancreas tissue. V usage is TRBV5-4 and J usage is TRBJ2-2; 7 bases align to TRBD2. The TCR sequence derives from a male donor with IPEX syndrome. The CDR3 loop is CASSTGTTNTGELFF. The CDR3 DNA sequence: TGTGCCAGCAGCACCGGGACTACGAACACCGGGGAGCTGTTTTTT.